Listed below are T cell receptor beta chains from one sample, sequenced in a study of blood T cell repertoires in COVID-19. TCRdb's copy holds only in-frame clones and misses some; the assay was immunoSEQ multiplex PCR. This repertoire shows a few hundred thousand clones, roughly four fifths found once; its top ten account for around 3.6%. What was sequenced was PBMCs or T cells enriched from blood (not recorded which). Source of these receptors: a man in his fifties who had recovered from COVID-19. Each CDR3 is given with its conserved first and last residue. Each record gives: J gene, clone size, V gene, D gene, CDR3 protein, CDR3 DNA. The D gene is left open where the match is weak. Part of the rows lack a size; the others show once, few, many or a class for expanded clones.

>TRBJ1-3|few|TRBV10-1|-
CATPRWSSGNTIYF
TGCGCCACCCCTAGGTGGAGCTCTGGAAACACCATATATTTT
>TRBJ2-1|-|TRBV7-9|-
CASRPGPANRGEQFF
TGTGCCAGCAGGCCCGGGCCAGCAAACCGGGGTGAGCAGTTCTTC
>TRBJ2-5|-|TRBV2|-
CASSLSQAQYF
TGTGCCAGCAGCCTCTCCCAGGCCCAGTACTTC
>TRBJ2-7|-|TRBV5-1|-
CASRGVAGGYEQYF
TGCGCCAGCAGGGGAGTGGCAGGGGGGTACGAGCAGTACTTC
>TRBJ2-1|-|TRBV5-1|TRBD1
CASSSQGAAYNEQFF
TGCGCCAGCAGCTCCCAGGGGGCAGCCTACAATGAGCAGTTCTTC
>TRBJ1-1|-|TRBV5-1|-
CASSLDRVPEAFF
TGCGCCAGCAGCTTGGACAGGGTCCCTGAAGCTTTCTTT
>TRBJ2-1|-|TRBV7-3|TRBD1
CASSLAGTGVYNEQFF
TGTGCCAGCAGCTTGGCCGGGACAGGGGTTTACAATGAGCAGTTCTTC
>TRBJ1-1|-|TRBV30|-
CAWMRVKAFF
TGTGCCTGGATGCGAGTTAAAGCTTTCTTT
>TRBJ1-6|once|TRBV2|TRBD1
CASRPRTGVESPLHF
TGTGCCAGCCGCCCGCGAACAGGGGTGGAATCACCCCTCCACTTT
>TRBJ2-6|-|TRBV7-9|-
CASSTRTVAGANVLTF
TGTGCCAGCAGCACCCGGACAGTGGCGGGGGCCAACGTCCTGACTTTC
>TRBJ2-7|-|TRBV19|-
CASSMRVSYEQYF
TGTGCCAGTAGTATGAGGGTCTCCTACGAGCAGTACTTC
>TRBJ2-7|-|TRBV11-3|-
CASSPNGGVSYEQYF
TGTGCCAGCAGCCCCAACGGAGGAGTCTCCTACGAGCAGTACTTC
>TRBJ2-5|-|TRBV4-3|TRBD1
CASSQATGRETQYF
TGCGCCAGCAGCCAAGCGACAGGGCGGGAGACCCAGTACTTC
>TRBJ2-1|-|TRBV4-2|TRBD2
CASSPPAGAYNEQFF
TGTGCCAGCAGCCCGCCAGCGGGAGCTTACAATGAGCAGTTCTTC
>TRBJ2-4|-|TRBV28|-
CASSLTSLVAKNIQYF
TGTGCCAGCAGTTTAACCTCTCTAGTAGCCAAAAACATTCAGTACTTC
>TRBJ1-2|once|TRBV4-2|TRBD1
CASSRSGTGEGYTF
TGTGCCAGCAGCCGTTCAGGGACAGGGGAGGGCTACACCTTC
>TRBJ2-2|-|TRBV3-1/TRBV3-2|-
CASSQAAGHVRERTGELFF
TGTGCCAGCAGCCAAGCGGCAGGGCACGTTCGGGAGCGGACCGGGGAGCTGTTTTTT
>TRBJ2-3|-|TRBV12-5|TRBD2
CASGFWAGGDTQYF
TGTGCTAGTGGTTTTTGGGCGGGAGGCGATACGCAGTATTTT
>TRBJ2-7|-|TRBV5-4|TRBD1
CASSLGGQYEQYF
TGTGCCAGCAGCTTGGGGGGACAGTACGAGCAGTACTTC
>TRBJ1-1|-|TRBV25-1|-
CASSPVRGNTEAFF
TGTGCCAGCAGCCCCGTCCGGGGGAACACTGAAGCTTTCTTT
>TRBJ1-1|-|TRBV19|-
CASINNRMNTEAFF
TGTGCCAGTATCAACAACAGGATGAACACTGAAGCTTTCTTT
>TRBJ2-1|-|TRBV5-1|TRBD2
CASSLDLAALDEQFF
TGCGCCAGCAGCTTGGACCTAGCGGCCCTCGATGAGCAGTTCTTC
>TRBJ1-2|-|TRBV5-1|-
CASSAINAGSYYGYTF
TGCGCCAGCAGCGCCATAAACGCGGGAAGTTACTATGGCTACACCTTC
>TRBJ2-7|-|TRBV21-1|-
CASSKTGGCSYEQYF
TGTGCCAGCAGCAAAACAGGGGGCTGTTCCTACGAGCAGTACTTC
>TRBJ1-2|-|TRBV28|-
CASTLLRGSLGYTF
TGTGCCAGCACCCTTTTAAGGGGTTCCTTAGGCTACACCTTC
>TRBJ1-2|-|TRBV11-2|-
CASSLDQGNYGYTF
TGTGCCAGCAGCTTAGACCAGGGGAACTATGGCTACACCTTC
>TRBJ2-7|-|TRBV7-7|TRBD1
CASSLGTGNNYEQYF
TGTGCTAGCAGCTTAGGGACAGGGAATAACTACGAGCAGTACTTC
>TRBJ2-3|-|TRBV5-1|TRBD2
CASTLTSGSSTDTQYF
TGCGCCAGCACCTTGACTAGCGGGAGCAGCACAGATACGCAGTATTTT
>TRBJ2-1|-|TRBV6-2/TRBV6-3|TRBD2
CASSTLGGRNEQFF
TGTGCCAGCAGTACCCTGGGGGGGAGGAATGAGCAGTTCTTC
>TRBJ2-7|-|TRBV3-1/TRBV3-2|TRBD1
CASSRTSPKDRDCEQYF
TGTGCCAGCAGCCGAACCTCACCCAAGGACAGGGATTGCGAGCAGTACTTC
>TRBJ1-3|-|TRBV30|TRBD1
CARTGTGNTIYF
TGTGCCCGGACAGGGACTGGAAACACCATATATTTT
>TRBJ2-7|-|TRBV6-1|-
CASSETPSTLYEQYF
TGTGCCAGCAGTGAAACCCCCTCGACACTTTACGAGCAGTACTTC
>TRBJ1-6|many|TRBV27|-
CASSPATGNNSPLHF
TGTGCCAGCAGTCCGGCGACGGGGAATAATTCACCCCTCCACTTT
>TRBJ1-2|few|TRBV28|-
CASSPRGVNYGYTF
TGTGCCAGCAGCCCCAGGGGAGTTAACTATGGCTACACCTTC
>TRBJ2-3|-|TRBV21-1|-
CARVPSGVSTDTQYF
TGTGCCAGAGTTCCGAGCGGGGTTAGCACAGATACGCAGTATTTT
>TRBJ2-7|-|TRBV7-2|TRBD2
CASSLAGGGTYEQYF
TGTGCCAGCAGCTTAGCCGGCGGGGGTACCTACGAGCAGTACTTC
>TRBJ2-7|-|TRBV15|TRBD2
CATSKLAGYEQYF
TGTGCCACCAGCAAACTAGCGGGCTACGAGCAGTACTTC
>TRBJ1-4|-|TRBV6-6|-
CASSYIRGSSNEKLFF
TGTGCCAGCAGCTACATCAGGGGAAGTAGTAATGAAAAACTGTTTTTT
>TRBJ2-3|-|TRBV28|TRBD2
CASSPRRLAGRDTQYF
TGTGCCAGCAGTCCACGCCGACTAGCGGGAAGAGATACGCAGTATTTT
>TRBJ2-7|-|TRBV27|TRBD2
CASSRTSGTYEQYF
TGTGCCAGCAGCAGGACTAGCGGTACCTACGAGCAGTACTTC
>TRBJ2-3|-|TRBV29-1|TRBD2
CSVVSGSADTQYF
TGCAGCGTTGTAAGCGGGAGCGCAGATACGCAGTATTTT
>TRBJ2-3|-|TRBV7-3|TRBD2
CASSLIPGLAGGTDTQYF
TGTGCCAGCAGCTTAATCCCGGGACTAGCGGGGGGAACAGATACGCAGTATTTT
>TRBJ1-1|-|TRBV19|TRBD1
CASSRDREVGTEAFF
TGTGCCAGTAGTAGGGACAGGGAGGTCGGCACTGAAGCTTTCTTT